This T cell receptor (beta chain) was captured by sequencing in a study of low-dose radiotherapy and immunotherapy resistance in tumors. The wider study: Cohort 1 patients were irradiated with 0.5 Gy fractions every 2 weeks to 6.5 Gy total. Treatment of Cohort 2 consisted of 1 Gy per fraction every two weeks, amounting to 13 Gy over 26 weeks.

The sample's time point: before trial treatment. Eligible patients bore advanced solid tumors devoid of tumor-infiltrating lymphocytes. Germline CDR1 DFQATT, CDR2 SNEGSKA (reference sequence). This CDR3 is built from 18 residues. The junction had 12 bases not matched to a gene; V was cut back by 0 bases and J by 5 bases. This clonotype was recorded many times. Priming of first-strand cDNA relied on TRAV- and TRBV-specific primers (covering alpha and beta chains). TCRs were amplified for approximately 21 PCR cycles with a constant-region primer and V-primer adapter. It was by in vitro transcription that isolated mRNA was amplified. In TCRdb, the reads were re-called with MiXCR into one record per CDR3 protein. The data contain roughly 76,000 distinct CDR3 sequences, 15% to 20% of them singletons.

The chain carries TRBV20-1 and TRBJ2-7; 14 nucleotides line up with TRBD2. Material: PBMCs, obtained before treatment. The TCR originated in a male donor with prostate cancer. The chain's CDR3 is CSARDRRLAGGPFHEQYF. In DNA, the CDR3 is TGCAGTGCTAGAGATCGTCGACTAGCGGGGGGGCCATTCCACGAGCAGTACTTC.